A selection of T cell receptor beta chains follows, all from one sample in a study of T cells after yellow fever vaccination. TCRdb independently ran MiXCR on the 5' RACE reads; one entry per CDR3 protein. The sample has about 170,000 distinct CDR3 sequences, more than 9.5% seen once. Sequenced material: CD8+ T cells sorted from PBMCs, taken 15 days after the yellow fever booster vaccination. The source is a young man who received the YFV17D yellow fever vaccine. The CDR3 runs from the conserved cysteine through the conserved F or W. A D gene is named only where the DNA matches it firmly. Rows give clone size only sometimes, using once, few, many, or a class for an expanded clone.

d_call	clone_size	v_call	j_call	cdr3_aa	cdr3_nt
NA	many	TRBV29-1	TRBJ1-1	CSVDRGLGEGEAFF	TGCAGCGTTGATAGAGGCCTGGGGGAAGGTGAAGCTTTCTTT
NA	many	TRBV12-3/TRBV12-4	TRBJ1-2	CASSQTLNYGYTF	TGTGCCAGCAGTCAGACACTTAACTATGGCTACACCTTC
TRBD2	NA	TRBV19	TRBJ2-1	CASSPGGGRNEQFF	TGTGCCAGTAGTCCGGGGGGGGGCCGCAATGAGCAGTTCTTC
TRBD1	few	TRBV27	TRBJ1-5	CASSYRGRDQPQHF	TGTGCCAGCAGCTACAGGGGGCGGGATCAGCCCCAGCATTTT
TRBD1	NA	TRBV6-6	TRBJ1-2	CASITDRVGYGYTF	TGTGCCAGCATTACCGACAGGGTTGGCTATGGCTACACCTTC
NA	few	TRBV7-2	TRBJ2-3	CASSLPNNTDRFTDTQYF	TGTGCCAGCAGCTTACCAAACAATACCGACAGGTTCACAGATACGCAGTATTTT
TRBD1	NA	TRBV3-1	TRBJ1-2	CASTPTGGRDYGYTF	TGTGCCAGCACCCCCACAGGGGGACGTGACTATGGCTACACCTTC
NA	NA	TRBV14	TRBJ2-7	CASSRAGYEQYF	TGTGCCAGCAGCCGTGCTGGGTACGAGCAGTACTTC
NA	few	TRBV5-4	TRBJ2-7	CASSFGGADYEQYF	TGTGCCAGCAGCTTTGGAGGGGCCGATTACGAGCAGTACTTC
TRBD1	NA	TRBV6-6	TRBJ1-2	CASSRTPGQGRVYGYTF	TGTGCCAGCAGCCGAACCCCGGGACAGGGTCGAGTCTACGGCTACACCTTC
NA	few	TRBV5-1	TRBJ1-2	CASSLNLLYGYTF	TGCGCCAGCAGCTTAAACCTCCTCTATGGCTACACCTTC
TRBD2	NA	TRBV4-1	TRBJ2-6	CASSQDPPSGGGGANVLTF	TGCGCCAGCAGCCAAGACCCCCCTAGCGGGGGCGGAGGGGCCAACGTCCTGACTTTC
TRBD2	few	TRBV11-2	TRBJ2-5	CASSFRDYQETQYF	TGTGCCAGCAGCTTCCGGGACTACCAGGAGACCCAGTACTTC
NA	NA	TRBV30	TRBJ2-1	CAWSVGYNEQFF	TGTGCCTGGAGCGTGGGCTACAATGAGCAGTTCTTC
NA	many	TRBV5-1	TRBJ1-1	CASLVNPNTEAFF	TGCGCCAGCCTTGTAAATCCGAACACTGAAGCTTTCTTT
NA	NA	TRBV20-1	TRBJ2-7	CSARDTSYYEQYF	TGCAGTGCTAGAGATACTAGCTACTACGAGCAGTACTTC
NA	few	TRBV7-9	TRBJ1-1	CASSPVPLGPGNPEAFF	TGTGCCAGCAGCCCAGTTCCTTTAGGGCCAGGGAATCCTGAAGCTTTCTTT
NA	few	TRBV5-1	TRBJ2-2	CASSLVVHRAGELFF	TGCGCCAGCAGCTTGGTGGTCCATCGCGCCGGGGAGCTGTTTTTT
NA	NA	TRBV6-5	TRBJ1-6	CASSYMGPNYNSPLHF	TGTGCCAGCAGTTACATGGGTCCGAACTATAATTCACCCCTCCACTTT
NA	NA	TRBV4-1	TRBJ1-5	CASSTQTDKPQHF	TGCGCCAGCAGCACCCAGACAGATAAGCCCCAGCATTTT
TRBD1	NA	TRBV13	TRBJ2-7	CASTLTGKNEQYF	TGTGCCAGCACCCTGACAGGGAAGAACGAGCAGTACTTC
NA	many	TRBV9	TRBJ2-3	CASSRGFTDTQYF	TGTGCCAGCAGCCGCGGGTTCACAGATACGCAGTATTTT
TRBD1	once	TRBV5-4	TRBJ2-5	CASSIRTGQETQYF	TGTGCCAGCAGCATAAGGACAGGGCAAGAGACCCAGTACTTC
NA	few	TRBV5-1	TRBJ1-1	CASSQDEPGHLNTEAFF	TGCGCCAGCAGCCAAGATGAGCCGGGACATCTAAACACTGAAGCTTTCTTT
NA	few	TRBV4-3	TRBJ1-6	CASSQGPRSPLHF	TGCGCCAGCAGCCAGGGACCCCGGTCACCCCTCCACTTT
NA	few	TRBV5-1	TRBJ1-1	CASSLVVRGNTEAFF	TGCGCCAGCAGCTTGGTAGTCCGGGGGAACACTGAAGCTTTCTTT
TRBD1	many	TRBV27	TRBJ1-2	CASSFGDRGHGYTF	TGTGCCAGCAGTTTTGGGGACAGGGGACATGGCTACACCTTC
NA	NA	TRBV6-5	TRBJ2-1	CASSYKPEGVVPSNEQFF	TGTGCCAGCAGTTATAAACCTGAGGGTGTGGTACCAAGCAATGAGCAGTTCTTC